This T cell receptor (beta chain) was sequenced for a study of blood T cell repertoires in COVID-19 (TCRdb year 2020). For the wider study: Collaborator samples came from the United States, Italy and Spain and covered acute and convalescent phases of COVID-19. The material from the prospective study consisted of cDNA or gDNA derived from T cells, B-cell-depleted T cells, or PBMCs. Where available, HLA class I and class II types were obtained from metadata supplied by the sample provider rather than from assay-based typing. The repertoires were made available in a free public database intended to serve as a resource for research on the immune response to SARS-CoV-2. The samples were drawn from the first 160 participants of the ongoing ImmuneRACE study and from 1,254 subjects provided by 6 global collaborators. A de-identified subject ID, COVID-19 status, age in years and sex were almost always included in the sample metadata. Deeply sampled blood TCRbeta repertoires from subjects exposed to, actively infected with, or recovered from COVID-19 were included in the dataset.

The immunoSEQ Assay, a bias-controlled multiplex PCR, was used to amplify TCRbeta CDR3 regions from genomic DNA. The original methods were these. The number of nucleated cells in each sample was estimated from the amplification of reference gene primers within the assay. To quantify the absolute abundance of each unique TCRbeta CDR3 rearrangement, sequence reads were collapsed and filtered. For each sample, productive Simpson clonality was calculated as the square root of Simpson's diversity index over productive rearrangements. As stored in TCRdb, this immuneACCESS dataset retains in-frame rearrangements with V and J assigned. A fraction of the clones does not appear; measured against another copy, unresolved V genes explain less than half of the discrepancy, and the remainder lacks a known reason. Clone size and V and J calls were adopted from that table, with D and trimming inferred from the DNA. The sample profile shows about 180,000 clones; about 80% of them were found once. The ten largest make up 6.5% to 7% of the sample.

Collaborating institutions collected whole blood in K2EDTA tubes following their own protocols. For TCRbeta analysis, collaborators shipped samples as frozen whole blood, isolated PBMCs, or DNA extracted from either of those sample types. The germline V gene (reference sequence) yields LGHDT for CDR1 and YNNKEL for CDR2. The cysteine opens and the phenylalanine closes a CDR3 of 14 amino acids. The read is trimmed to its CDR3 DNA, 42 bases read in frame from base 1. V is cut back by 4 bases and J by 4 bases, with 5 bases in the junction unmatched. Study-wide findings and limitations: The quantity of clinical and demographic metadata differed by source and by participant and was supplied without curation.

Remarks on this clone: Its antigen remains undetermined. It has no much larger one-base neighbor in the sample; base qualities were not kept.

The sample was peripheral blood. Recombination connected TRBV3-1 (or the pseudogene TRBV3-2) to TRBJ1-2; 8 of the junction bases match TRBD1. This sequence originates from a man between 70 and 80 years old with active or convalescent COVID-19. The CDR3 sequence is CASSPTRGPYGYTF. In nucleotides, the sequence is TGTGCCAGCAGCCCTACCAGGGGGCCCTATGGCTACACCTTC.